This passage covers 16 T cell receptor beta chains from one sample sequenced in a study of OX40 agonist ivuxolimab in advanced cancers. The table came from immunoSEQ multiplex PCR; TCRdb's copy has only in-frame clones and leaves some out. Of tens of thousands of clones listed, 88% are singletons. The sequencing used CD4+ or CD8+ T cells sorted from blood, collected in a trial of the OX40 agonist ivuxolimab. These receptors came from an adult with an advanced solid tumor such as melanoma, head and neck, liver or kidney cancer.

CDR3 amino acids: CASSGRDRADEQYF. Written as DNA, the CDR3 is TGCGCCAGCAGCGGCCGGGACAGGGCCGACGAGCAGTACTTC. The V gene is TRBV5-1, the J gene TRBJ2-7; TRBD1 matches at 9 bases. After removal of 4 bases from V and 5 bases from J, the junction contained 7 bases not matched to a gene. Germline V lookup: CDR1 SGHRS, CDR2 YFSETQ. This CDR3 is built from 14 residues.

The chain recombines TRBV5-1 with TRBJ2-7, with 9 bases matching TRBD2. CDR1 SGHRS and CDR2 YFSETQ come from the germline V gene. This CDR3 region has 14 residues. V was clipped by 3 bases and J by 5 bases; unmatched bases: 6. The CDR3 DNA sequence: TGCGCCAGCAGCTCCAGCGGGAGGCAGGACGAGCAGTACTTC. Protein product: CASSSSGRQDEQYF.

The chain couples TRBV9 to TRBJ1-5; D is ambiguous. There are 14 residues in the CDR3. CDR1 is SGDLS, CDR2 YYNGEE, per germline. V was shortened by 0 bases and J by 5 bases, with 9 bases between the two germline ends. CDR3 in amino acids: CASSVEAGDQPQHF. CDR3 nucleotide sequence: TGTGCCAGCAGCGTAGAAGCCGGGGATCAGCCCCAGCATTTT.

This clone is a singleton in its sample. The chain is built from TRBV19 and TRBJ1-1; no reliable D call. CDR1 is LNHDA and CDR2 is SQIVND in the germline V gene (reference sequence). The ends were cut back, 5 bases at V and 5 bases at J, with 12 bases in the middle. The length of the CDR3 is 13 residues. CDR3 DNA: TGTGCCAGTAGTCTTCGCTCGGGGACTGAAGCTTTCTTT. Its protein product is CASSLRSGTEAFF. Variable domain in full (rest from reference TRBV19 and TRBJ1-1): DGGITQSPKYLFRKEGQNVTLSCEQNLNHDAMYWYRQDPGQGLRLIYYSQIVNDFQKGDIAEGYSVSREKKESFPLTVTSAQKNPTAFYLCASSLRSGTEAFFGQGTRLTVV.

The chain joins TRBV29-1 to TRBJ1-1; D call uncertain. Germline loops: CDR1 SQVTM, CDR2 ANQGSEA. The CDR3 totals 11 residues. Trimming removed 6 bases from V and 6 bases from J, with 11 bases in between. The CDR3 nucleotides are TGCAGCGTGGAAAGGCAGGCTGAAGCTTTCTTT. Protein product: CSVERQAEAFF.

J is TRBJ2-5 and V is TRBV27; 10 nucleotides match TRBD1. In germline, CDR1 is MNHEY, CDR2 SMNVEV (reference sequence). Losses at the gene ends were 5 bases for V and 3 bases for J; bases not matched to a gene: 18. This CDR3 contains 19 residues. The CDR3 DNA sequence: TGTGCCAGCAGTCGCATATACAGCTCTACCGGGACAGGGGAAGAGACCCAGTACTTC. This encodes CASSRIYSSTGTGEETQYF.

The rearrangement joins TRBV9 to TRBJ2-1; tentatively, D is TRBD1 or TRBD2 (6 bases each). V shed 4 bases and J shed 5 bases, with 16 bases lying between them. Germline CDR1 SGDLS, CDR2 YYNGEE. The CDR3 extends over 15 amino acids. The CDR3 sequence is CASSPQGGPNNEQFF. CDR3 in DNA: TGTGCCAGCAGCCCACAGGGAGGTCCTAACAATGAGCAGTTCTTC.

This clone was counted only a few times. This chain links TRBV28 with TRBJ1-2, with 7 bases fitting TRBD1. V lost 6 bases and J lost 8; bases outside the gene matches: 9. CDR1 and CDR2 from the germline V gene are MDHEN and SYDVKM. The CDR3 sequence is 13 residues long. The CDR3 sequence is CASSQDRDLGYTF. Written as DNA, the CDR3 is TGTGCCAGCAGCCAAGACAGGGACCTAGGCTACACCTTC.

V and J are TRBV5-1 and TRBJ2-5; the match to TRBD1 covers 8 bases. CDR1 and CDR2 (germline): SGHRS, YFSETQ. Trimming at V came to 3 bases and at J to 7 bases, leaving 11 bases not matched to a gene. The CDR3 is 15 amino acids. CDR3 nucleotides: TGCGCCAGCAGCTCTGGGACAGGAACAACAACGACCCAGTACTTC. Its translation is CASSSGTGTTTTQYF.

The J gene is TRBJ2-1, the V gene TRBV14, with 8 bases lining up with TRBD2. The CDR3 has 16 residues. CDR1 and CDR2 (germline): SGHDN, FVKESK. With 6 bases clipped from V and 4 bases from J, the junction kept 11 bases outside the gene matches. CDR3 sequence: CASSPDSAGVYNEQFF. The CDR3 DNA sequence: TGTGCCAGCAGTCCTGACTCAGCGGGGGTATACAATGAGCAGTTCTTC.

This chain connects TRBV19 to TRBJ2-2; D is possibly TRBD2 (5 bases). V lost 1 base to trimming and J lost 4 bases, with 10 bases between them. Germline CDR1 reads LNHDA; CDR2 reads SQIVND (reference sequence). The CDR3 consists of 15 residues. CDR3 DNA: TGTGCCAGTAGTATAGGTGGGAGTGGCACCGGGGAGCTGTTTTTT. Translated, it gives CASSIGGSGTGELFF.

This chain links TRBV10-3 with TRBJ1-1; D is undetermined. V was clipped by 10 bases and J by 4 bases, with 10 bases between them. Germline CDR1 and CDR2: ENHRY and SYGVKD. This CDR3 spans 11 amino acids. Written as DNA, the CDR3 is TGTGCCACCACGGCGGGCACTGAAGCTTTCTTT. As protein: CATTAGTEAFF.

This chain uses TRBV2 with TRBJ1-1; a weak D match, TRBD1 (6 bases). The CDR3 has 16 residues. Deletions cut 4 bases from V and 1 base from J, with 16 bases between. Germline CDR1 SNHLY, CDR2 FYNNEI. The CDR3 coding sequence is TGTGCCAGCAGTGTTGGAGCAGGGGCTCCGAACACTGAAGCTTTCTTT. Translated, it gives CASSVGAGAPNTEAFF.

This clone is classed as medium-sized. The rearrangement uses TRBV2 and TRBJ2-4; 10 positions agree with TRBD2. The CDR3 runs to 20 residues. The V gene's germline CDR1 is SNHLY and CDR2 FYNNEI. With V trimmed by 3 bases and J by 6 bases, 20 bases remained unmatched. CDR3 in amino acids: CASSDVGIGASGSDINIQYF. CDR3 DNA sequence: TGTGCCAGCAGTGATGTGGGGATAGGGGCTAGCGGGAGCGATATAAACATTCAGTACTTC.

The gene calls are TRBV28 and TRBJ1-1; D ambiguous. CDR3 size: 13 residues. Germline lookup yields CDR1 MDHEN and CDR2 SYDVKM. Trimming took off 1 base at V and 8 bases at J, with 11 bases between the two ends. This CDR3 reads CASSLLNPGEAFF. Here the CDR3 DNA reads TGTGCCAGCAGTTTATTAAATCCCGGGGAAGCTTTCTTT.

The chain employs TRBV19 and TRBJ2-5, with D unresolved. The CDR3 sequence is 14 residues long. Looked up from germline, CDR1 is LNHDA and CDR2 is SQIVND (reference sequence). V lost 3 bases, J lost 5 bases, and 13 bases lay in between. In nucleotides, the CDR3 is TGTGCCAGTAGTATCGGCAGTCGGTTCGAGACCCAGTACTTC. Amino acid sequence: CASSIGSRFETQYF.